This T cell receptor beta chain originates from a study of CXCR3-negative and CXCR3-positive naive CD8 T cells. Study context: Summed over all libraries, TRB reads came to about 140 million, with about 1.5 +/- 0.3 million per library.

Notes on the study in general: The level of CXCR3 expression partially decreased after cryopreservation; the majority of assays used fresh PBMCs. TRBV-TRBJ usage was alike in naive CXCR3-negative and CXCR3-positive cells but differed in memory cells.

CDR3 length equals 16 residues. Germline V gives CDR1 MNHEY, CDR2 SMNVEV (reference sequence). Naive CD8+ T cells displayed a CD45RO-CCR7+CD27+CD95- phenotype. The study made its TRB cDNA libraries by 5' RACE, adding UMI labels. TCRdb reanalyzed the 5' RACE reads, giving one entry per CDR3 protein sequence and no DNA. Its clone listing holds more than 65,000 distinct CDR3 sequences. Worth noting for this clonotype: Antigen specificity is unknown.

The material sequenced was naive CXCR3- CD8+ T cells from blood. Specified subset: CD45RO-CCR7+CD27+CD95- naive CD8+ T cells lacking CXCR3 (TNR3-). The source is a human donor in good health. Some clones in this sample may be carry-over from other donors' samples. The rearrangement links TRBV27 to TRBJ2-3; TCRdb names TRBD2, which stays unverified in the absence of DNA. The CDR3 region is CASKPLLTVGTDTQYF.